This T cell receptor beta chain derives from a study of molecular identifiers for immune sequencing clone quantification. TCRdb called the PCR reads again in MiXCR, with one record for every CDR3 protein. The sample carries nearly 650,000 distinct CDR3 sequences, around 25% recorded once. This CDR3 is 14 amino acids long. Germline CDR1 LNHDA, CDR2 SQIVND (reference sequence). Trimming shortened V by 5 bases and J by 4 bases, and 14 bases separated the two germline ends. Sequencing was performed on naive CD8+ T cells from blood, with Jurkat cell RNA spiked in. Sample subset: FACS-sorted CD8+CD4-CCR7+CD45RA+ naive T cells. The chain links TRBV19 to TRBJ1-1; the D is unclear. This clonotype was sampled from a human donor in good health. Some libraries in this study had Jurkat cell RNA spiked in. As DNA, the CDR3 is TGTGCCAGTAGTCCCCAGGACGTGGTCACTGAAGCTTTCTTT. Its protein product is CASSPQDVVTEAFF.